This TCR beta chain was sequenced during a study of cytomegalovirus exposure and HLA in healthy donors. Profiling relied on immunoSEQ multiplex PCR, and the TCRdb table lists in-frame clones only, not all of them. Here the sample spans about 73,000 clones, around 90% being singletons. The CDR3 totals 16 residues. The germline V gene encodes CDR1 SGHVS and CDR2 FQNEAQ. The V gene end was trimmed by 4 bases and the J gene end by 6 bases; junction bases not matched to a gene: 14. The study drew the donors from its approximately 110-subject validation cohort, separate from the 666-subject first cohort. V and J are TRBV7-8 and TRBJ2-7; TRBD1 agrees at 8 bases. Sequenced input: PBMCs. This TCR was sampled from a woman between 18 and 30 years old in good health and CMV-seropositive. The CDR3 DNA is TGTGCCAGCAGCTCACAGACCCAGACAGGGGTGGGCGAGCAGTACTTC. It is translated as CASSSQTQTGVGEQYF.